Sequencing of this TCR beta chain was carried out in a study of cytomegalovirus exposure and HLA in healthy donors. The germline V gene has CDR1 SGHDN and CDR2 FVKESK. The V end lost 0 bases, the J end lost 11 bases, and 10 bases lay between the germline ends. This CDR3 contains 12 residues. With 60 Vbeta and 13 Jbeta primers, the PCR was carried out. TCRdb keeps only in-frame clones here, not all; method: immunoSEQ multiplex PCR. Among about 160,000 clones listed, roughly 77% were seen once. Points from the study as a whole: Accurate prediction of most subjects' HLA-A and HLA-B alleles from TCR beta sequences was reported. Later analysis associated a missense DCLRE1C variant with TCR beta V- and J-gene trimming.

As concerns this clone: Its target is not known.

This receptor was obtained from a man over 45 in good health and CMV-seropositive. The sequencing input was PBMCs. The V gene is TRBV14, the J gene TRBJ1-1, with D hard to call. CDR3 nucleotides: TGTGCCAGCAGCCAAGAAACTTTCGCGGCTTTCTTT. Residues: CASSQETFAAFF. The variable domain in full, completed from reference TRBV14 and TRBJ1-1, reads EAGVTQFPSHSVIEKGQTVTLRCDPISGHDNLYWYRRVMGKEIKFLLHFVKESKQDESGMPNNRFLAERTGGTYSTLKVQPAELEDSGVYFCASSQETFAAFFGQGTRLTVV.